These 20 T cell receptor beta chains were sequenced from one sample in a study of T-cell reconstitution after alpha-beta-depleted transplantation in children. Using unique molecular identifiers, the investigators prepared the TCRbeta library. Via MiXCR, TCRdb re-called the PCR reads, giving one row per CDR3 protein. The top ten clones hold roughly 4% of a sample with some 590,000 distinct CDR3 sequences, about 10% of them seen once. The sample in question was PBMCs from the stem cell graft donor, obtained from the stem cell graft. These receptor sequences come from a human donor who donated a stem cell graft to a child with acute myeloid leukemia.

In its sample, this clonotype was seen many times. J is TRBJ2-7 and V is TRBV7-9; no definite D call. Germline CDR1 SEHNR, CDR2 FQNEAQ (reference sequence). CDR3 length: 13 amino acids. Trimming stripped 5 bases from V and 3 bases from J, with 11 bases between. CDR3 region: CASSRVGIYEQYF. The DNA of the CDR3 is TGTGCCAGCAGCCGAGTTGGGATCTACGAGCAGTACTTC.

This clonotype was recorded a few times. The V call is TRBV7-2, the J call TRBJ1-2; D unclear. The CDR3 totals 13 residues. V gave up 5 bases and J gave up 5 bases, with 12 bases separating them. The germline V gene has CDR1 SGHTA and CDR2 FQGNSA. The CDR3 loop reads CASSRRGMYGYTF. CDR3 nucleotide sequence: TGTGCCAGCAGCCGCCGGGGAATGTATGGCTACACCTTC.

The chain uses TRBV20-1 and TRBJ2-1, with 8 bases matching TRBD2. V lost 5 bases and J lost 0; bases outside the gene matches: 12. The germline V gene has CDR1 DFQATT and CDR2 SNEGSKA (reference sequence). The CDR3 sequence is 17 residues long. As DNA, the CDR3 is TGCAGTGCTGGTATACAGCGGGAGATCGGCTCCTACAATGAGCAGTTCTTC. Encoded protein: CSAGIQREIGSYNEQFF.

This rearrangement joins TRBV9 to TRBJ2-5, with D maybe TRBD1 (6 bases). V was pared by 3 bases and J by 1 base, with 16 bases between. The CDR3 runs to 16 residues. The germline CDR1 and CDR2 sequences are SGDLS and YYNGEE. CDR3 bases: TGTGCCAGCAGCGGAGCCCTCAGAGGGGGCCAAGAGACCCAGTACTTC. It encodes CASSGALRGGQETQYF.

This clonotype was seen a handful of times. The chain uses TRBV6-2 or TRBV6-3 and TRBJ2-1; D is undetermined. The CDR3 runs 11 residues. V was cut by 5 bases and J by 10 bases, with 9 bases left in between. CDR1 and CDR2 from the germline V gene are MNHEY and SVGEGT. The CDR3 coding sequence is TGTGCCAGCAGTCACCTCCCCGAGCAGTTCTTC. Amino acids: CASSHLPEQFF.

This clonotype has a handful of counts. The V and J genes are TRBV29-1 and TRBJ1-6; the match to TRBD1 covers 10 bases. The V and J ends lost 7 bases and 7 bases, in that order; junction bases with no gene match: 4. CDR3 length: 13 residues. Per the germline V gene, CDR1 is SQVTM and CDR2 is ANQGSEA. The CDR3 loop is CSAWTGGNSPLHF. The CDR3 DNA is TGCAGCGCCTGGACAGGGGGAAATTCACCCCTCCACTTT.

The table lists this clonotype with a few counts. The chain couples TRBV20-1 to TRBJ2-7, with a tentative D call TRBD2 (5 bases). Between the trimmed V and J ends, which lost 2 bases and 12 bases, there was a span of 11 bases. The CDR3 length is 10 residues. From germline, CDR1 is DFQATT and CDR2 SNEGSKA (reference sequence). The CDR3 DNA sequence: TGCAGTGCTAGAAGGGTCGAGGGGTACTTC. Its translation is CSARRVEGYF.

This clonotype was recorded at least ten times. The J gene is TRBJ2-3, the V gene TRBV3-1, with 8 nucleotides matching TRBD2. Germline CDR1 and CDR2: LGHDT and YNNKEL (reference sequence). CDR3 length: 17 residues. V lost 1 base and J lost 1; bases outside the gene matches: 7. The CDR3 sequence: CASSQGATGGRTDTQYF. The DNA of the CDR3 is TGTGCCAGCAGCCAAGGTGCGACGGGAGGGCGCACAGATACGCAGTATTTT.

This chain links TRBV7-9 with TRBJ2-1; tentative D call: TRBD2 (5 bases). Germline CDR1 SEHNR, CDR2 FQNEAQ (reference sequence). The CDR3 spans 15 residues. Deletions cut 4 bases from V and 8 bases from J, with 18 bases between. The CDR3 protein is CASSSLGGSGDEQFF. CDR3 nucleotides: TGTGCCAGCAGCTCACTAGGAGGAAGTGGGGATGAGCAGTTCTTC. Filled out from reference TRBV7-9 and TRBJ2-1, the complete variable domain reads DTGVSQNPRHKITKRGQNVTFRCDPISEHNRLYWYRQTLGQGPEFLTYFQNEAQLEKSRLLSDRFSAERPKGSFSTLEIQRTEQGDSAMYLCASSSLGGSGDEQFFGPGTRLTVL.

The table lists this clonotype with a few counts. This sequence joins TRBV10-3 and TRBJ2-7; 8 nucleotides align to TRBD2. Trimming cost V 2 bases and J 2 bases; bases outside gene matches: 5. Germline V gene lookup returns CDR1 ENHRY and CDR2 SYGVKD. CDR3 length equals 15 residues. The DNA for the CDR3 is TGTGCCATCAGTGAGAGAACTAGCGGACCCTACGAGCAGTACTTC. Translating gives CAISERTSGPYEQYF.

The CDR3 sequence is CAWSPGTRNTQYF. CDR3 DNA: TGTGCCTGGAGTCCCGGGACAAGGAATACGCAGTATTTT. The chain uses TRBV30 and TRBJ2-3; D perhaps matches TRBD1 (6 bases). Looked up from germline, CDR1 is GTSNPN and CDR2 is SVGIG (reference sequence). V was shortened by 2 bases and J by 7 bases, with 13 bases between the two germline ends. The CDR3 covers 13 residues. The full variable domain, in which reference TRBV30 and TRBJ2-3 provide the parts outside the CDR3, is SQTIHQWPATLVQPVGSPLSLECTVEGTSNPNLYWYRQAAGRGLQLLFYSVGIGQISSEVPQNLSASRPQDRQFILSSKKLLLSDSGFYLCAWSPGTRNTQYFGPGTRLTVL.

This clonotype appeared many times. The J gene is TRBJ2-1, the V gene TRBV5-1; D possibly matches TRBD1 or TRBD2 (5 bases each). V lost 0 bases and J 6 bases, leaving 16 bases between the germline ends. Per the germline V gene, CDR1 is SGHRS and CDR2 is YFSETQ. There are 16 residues in the CDR3. Written as DNA, the CDR3 is TGCGCCAGCAGCTTGGGGGGGACGTCGGCGATCAATGAGCAGTTCTTC. This gives the protein CASSLGGTSAINEQFF.

The chain's CDR3 is CASSLDPFTGSDNEQFF. CDR3 nucleotides: TGTGCCAGCAGTTTGGATCCTTTCACAGGGTCGGACAATGAGCAGTTCTTC. The rearrangement links TRBV28 to TRBJ2-1, with a weak D call TRBD1 (6 bases). Trimming removed 3 bases from V and 5 bases from J, with 20 bases in between. The length of the CDR3 is 17 residues. The V gene's germline CDR1 is MDHEN and CDR2 SYDVKM.

The chain links TRBV7-9 to TRBJ2-7; D might be TRBD1 or TRBD2, each matching 6 bases. CDR1 and CDR2 from the germline V gene are SEHNR and FQNEAQ (reference sequence). CDR3 length: 17 amino acids. The V gene lost 4 bases and the J gene lost 0 bases, with 19 bases spanning the gap. The CDR3 region is CASSSDRFFSGSYEQYF. The DNA for the CDR3 is TGTGCCAGCAGCTCGGACAGATTTTTTAGCGGCTCCTACGAGCAGTACTTC.

J is TRBJ2-1 and V is TRBV5-1; a possible D gene is TRBD2 (6 bases). The V end lost 4 bases, the J end lost 9 bases, and 20 bases lay between the germline ends. CDR1 SGHRS and CDR2 YFSETQ come from the germline V gene. This CDR3 is built from 15 residues. The CDR3 here is CASSPQSGAPGEQFF. The CDR3 DNA reads TGCGCCAGCAGCCCCCAATCGGGAGCACCAGGTGAGCAGTTCTTC.

The J gene is TRBJ1-1, the V gene TRBV30; D unresolved. Germline CDR1 reads GTSNPN; CDR2 reads SVGIG (reference sequence). The V gene lost 0 bases and the J gene lost 5 bases, with 10 bases spanning the gap. CDR3 length equals 13 residues. The CDR3 bases are TGTGCCTGGAGTGTGCTATCCGGGACTGAAGCTTTCTTT. It encodes CAWSVLSGTEAFF.

This clonotype was counted only a few times. This chain connects TRBV15 to TRBJ2-5; D gene ambiguous. CDR3 length: 17 amino acids. Trimming removed 0 bases from V and 2 bases from J, with 16 bases in between. Per the germline V gene, CDR1 is LNHNV and CDR2 is YYDKDF (reference sequence). The CDR3 here is CATSRDSPLGSQETQYF. CDR3 coding DNA: TGTGCCACCAGCAGAGATTCCCCACTGGGGTCGCAAGAGACCCAGTACTTC.

This clonotype occurred many times. The chain recombines TRBV6-5 with TRBJ2-2, with 8 bases aligning to TRBD1. J lost 7 bases, V lost 2 bases, and 6 bases had no gene match. The V gene's germline CDR1 is MNHEY and CDR2 SVGAGI. The CDR3 contains 15 residues. The CDR3 protein is CASSYGYRGSGELFF. DNA of the CDR3: TGTGCCAGCAGTTACGGGTACAGGGGGAGCGGGGAGCTGTTTTTT.

This clonotype came up many times. This chain links TRBV6-1 with TRBJ1-1; 7 positions match TRBD1. The CDR3 length is 15 residues. Trimming at V came to 5 bases and at J to 0 bases, leaving 6 bases not matched to a gene. CDR1 and CDR2 from the germline V gene are MNHNS and SASEGT. The CDR3 reads CASSPGQYMNTEAFF. The CDR3 region has the DNA TGTGCCAGCAGTCCGGGACAGTACATGAACACTGAAGCTTTCTTT.

This clonotype has a count of ten or more. The genes are TRBV9 and TRBJ2-1; D is undetermined. CDR3 length equals 14 residues. Germline V CDR1 and CDR2: SGDLS, YYNGEE. Deletions cut 3 bases from V and 5 bases from J, with 12 bases between. The CDR3, as DNA: TGTGCCAGCAGCGGGTATCCCCTAAACAATGAGCAGTTCTTC. Its protein product is CASSGYPLNNEQFF.